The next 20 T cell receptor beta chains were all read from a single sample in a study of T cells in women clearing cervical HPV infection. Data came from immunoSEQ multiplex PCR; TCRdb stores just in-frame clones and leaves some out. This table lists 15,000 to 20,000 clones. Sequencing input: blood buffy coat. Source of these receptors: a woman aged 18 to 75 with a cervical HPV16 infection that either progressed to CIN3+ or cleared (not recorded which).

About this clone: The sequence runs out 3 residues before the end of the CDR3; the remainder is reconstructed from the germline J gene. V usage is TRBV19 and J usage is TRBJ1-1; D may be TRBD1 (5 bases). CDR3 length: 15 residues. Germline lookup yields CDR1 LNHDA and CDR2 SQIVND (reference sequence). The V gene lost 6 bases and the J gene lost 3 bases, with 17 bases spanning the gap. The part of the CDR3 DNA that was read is TGTGCCAGTAGATCGGGGCTCGCGGGGGACACTGAA. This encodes CASRSGLAGDTE. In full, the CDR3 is CASRSGLAGDTEAFF.

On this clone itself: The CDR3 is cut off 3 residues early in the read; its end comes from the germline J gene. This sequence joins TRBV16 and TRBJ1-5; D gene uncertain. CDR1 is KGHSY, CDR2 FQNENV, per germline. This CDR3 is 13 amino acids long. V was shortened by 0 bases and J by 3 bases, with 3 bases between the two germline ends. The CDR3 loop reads CASSQSANQPQHF. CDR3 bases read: TGTGCCAGCAGCCAATCGGCCAATCAGCCC.

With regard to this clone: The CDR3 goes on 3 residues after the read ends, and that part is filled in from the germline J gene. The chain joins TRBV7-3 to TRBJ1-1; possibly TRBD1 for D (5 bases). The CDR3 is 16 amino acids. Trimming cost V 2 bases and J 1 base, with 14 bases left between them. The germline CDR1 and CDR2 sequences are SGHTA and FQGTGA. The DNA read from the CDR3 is TGTGCCAGCAGCTTAGGAAGGGGCTTTGCGAACACTGAA. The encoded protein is CASSLGRGFANTE. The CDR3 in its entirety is CASSLGRGFANTEAFF.

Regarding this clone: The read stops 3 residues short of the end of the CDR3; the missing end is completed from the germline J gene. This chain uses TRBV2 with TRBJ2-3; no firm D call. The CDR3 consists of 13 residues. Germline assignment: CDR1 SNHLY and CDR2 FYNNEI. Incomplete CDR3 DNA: TGTGCCAGCAGGCGAACAGTCCAAGAGACG. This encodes CASRRTVQET. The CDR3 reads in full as CASRRTVQETQYF.

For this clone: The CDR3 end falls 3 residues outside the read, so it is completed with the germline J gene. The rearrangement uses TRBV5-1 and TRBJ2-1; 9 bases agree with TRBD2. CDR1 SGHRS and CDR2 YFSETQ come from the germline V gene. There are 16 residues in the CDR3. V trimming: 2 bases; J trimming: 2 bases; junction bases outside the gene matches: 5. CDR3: CASSLTSGFTYNEQFF. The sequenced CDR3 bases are TGCGCCAGCAGCTTAACTAGCGGGTTCACCTACAATGAG.

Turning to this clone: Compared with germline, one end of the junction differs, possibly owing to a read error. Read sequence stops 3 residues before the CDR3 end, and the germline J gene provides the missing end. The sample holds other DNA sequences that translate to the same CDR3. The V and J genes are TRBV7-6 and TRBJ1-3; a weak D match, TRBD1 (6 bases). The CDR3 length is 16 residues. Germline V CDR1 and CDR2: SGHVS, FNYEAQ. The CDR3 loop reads CASSLGQGYSGNTIYF. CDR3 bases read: TGTGCCAGCAGCTTAGGGCAGGGGTACTCTGGAAACACG.

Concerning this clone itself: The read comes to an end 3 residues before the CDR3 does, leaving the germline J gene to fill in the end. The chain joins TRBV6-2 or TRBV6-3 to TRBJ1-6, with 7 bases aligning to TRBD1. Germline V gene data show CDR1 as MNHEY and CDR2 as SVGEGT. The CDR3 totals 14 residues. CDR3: CASSYSITGATLHF. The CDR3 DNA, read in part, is TGTGCCAGCAGTTACTCGATAACAGGGGCCACC.

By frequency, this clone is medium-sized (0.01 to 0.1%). Incomplete CDR3 DNA: TGTGCCAGCAGTGACACTAGCGGGGGTGATACG. It specifies CASSDTSGGDT. The CDR3 in its entirety is CASSDTSGGDTQYF. V is TRBV6-4 and J is TRBJ2-3; 11 bases align to TRBD2. The read stops 3 residues short of the end of the CDR3; the missing end is completed from the germline J gene. CDR3 size: 14 residues. V lost 2 bases and J lost 6; bases outside the gene matches: 1. CDR1 is MRHNA and CDR2 is SNTAGT in the germline V gene.

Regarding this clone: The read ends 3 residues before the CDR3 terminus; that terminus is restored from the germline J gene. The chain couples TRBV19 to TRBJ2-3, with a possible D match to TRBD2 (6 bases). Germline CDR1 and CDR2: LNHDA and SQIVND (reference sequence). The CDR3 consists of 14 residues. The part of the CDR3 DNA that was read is TGTGCCAGTAGTATAAGGGACTCAAAAGAGACG. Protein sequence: CASSIRDSKET. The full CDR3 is CASSIRDSKETQYF.

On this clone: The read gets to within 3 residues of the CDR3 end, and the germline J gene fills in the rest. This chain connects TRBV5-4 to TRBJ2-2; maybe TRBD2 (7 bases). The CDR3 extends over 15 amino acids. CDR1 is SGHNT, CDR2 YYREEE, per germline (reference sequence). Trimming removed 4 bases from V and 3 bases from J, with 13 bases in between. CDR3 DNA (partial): TGTGCCAGCAGCCCAACAGGGAGGGACACCGGGGAG. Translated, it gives CASSPTGRDTGE. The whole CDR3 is CASSPTGRDTGELFF.

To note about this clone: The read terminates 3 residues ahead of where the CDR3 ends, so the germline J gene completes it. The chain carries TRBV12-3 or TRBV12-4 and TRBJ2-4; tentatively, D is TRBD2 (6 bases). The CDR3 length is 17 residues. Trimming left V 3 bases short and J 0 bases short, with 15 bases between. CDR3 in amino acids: CASSFRAGPLAKNIQYF. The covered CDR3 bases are TGTGCCAGCAGTTTTAGAGCGGGTCCCTTAGCCAAAAACATT.

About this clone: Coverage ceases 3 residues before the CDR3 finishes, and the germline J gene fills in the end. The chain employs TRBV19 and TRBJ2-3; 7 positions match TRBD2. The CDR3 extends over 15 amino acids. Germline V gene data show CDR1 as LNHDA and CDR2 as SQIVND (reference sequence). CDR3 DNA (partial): TGTGCCAGTAGCCCGGGGGGATTCCGAAAAGAGACG. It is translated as CASSPGGFRKET. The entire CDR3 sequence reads CASSPGGFRKETQYF.

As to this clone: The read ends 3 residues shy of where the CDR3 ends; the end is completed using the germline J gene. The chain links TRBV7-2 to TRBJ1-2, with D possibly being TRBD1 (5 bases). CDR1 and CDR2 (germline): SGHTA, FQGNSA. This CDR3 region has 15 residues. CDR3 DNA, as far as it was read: TGTGCCAGCAGCGCCAACGGGGGGACGACAGACACC. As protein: CASSANGGTTDT. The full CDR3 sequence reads CASSANGGTTDTYTF.

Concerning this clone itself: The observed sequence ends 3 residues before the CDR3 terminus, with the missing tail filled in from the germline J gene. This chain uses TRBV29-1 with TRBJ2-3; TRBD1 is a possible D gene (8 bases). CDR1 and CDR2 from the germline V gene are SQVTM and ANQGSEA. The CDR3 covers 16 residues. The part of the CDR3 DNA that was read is TGCAGCGTTGGACAGGGGTTGGGGGGGCCACAAGAGACG. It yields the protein CSVGQGLGGPQET. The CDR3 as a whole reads CSVGQGLGGPQETQYF.

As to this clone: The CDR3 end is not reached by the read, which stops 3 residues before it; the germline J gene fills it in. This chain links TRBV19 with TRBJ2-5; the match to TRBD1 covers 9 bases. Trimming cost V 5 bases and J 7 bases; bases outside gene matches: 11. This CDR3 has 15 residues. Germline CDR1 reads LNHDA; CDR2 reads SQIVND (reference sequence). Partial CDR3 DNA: TGTGCCAGTAGTCAACAAACAGGGGGCGTGGGGACC. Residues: CASSQQTGGVGT. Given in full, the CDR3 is CASSQQTGGVGTQYF.

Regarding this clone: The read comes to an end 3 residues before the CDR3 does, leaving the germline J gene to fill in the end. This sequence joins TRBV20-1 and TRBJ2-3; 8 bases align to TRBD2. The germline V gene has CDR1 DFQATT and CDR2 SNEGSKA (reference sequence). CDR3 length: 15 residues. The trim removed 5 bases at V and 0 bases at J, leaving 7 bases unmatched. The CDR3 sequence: CSAGSGAISTDTQYF. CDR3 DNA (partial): TGCAGTGCTGGTAGCGGGGCGATCAGCACAGATACG.

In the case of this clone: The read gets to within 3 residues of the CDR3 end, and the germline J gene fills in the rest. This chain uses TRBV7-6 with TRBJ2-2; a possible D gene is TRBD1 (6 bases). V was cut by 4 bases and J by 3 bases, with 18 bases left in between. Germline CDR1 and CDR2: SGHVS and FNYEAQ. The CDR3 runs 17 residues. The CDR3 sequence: CASSYTPGAPDTGELFF. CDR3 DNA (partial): TGTGCCAGCAGCTATACACCAGGGGCTCCTGACACCGGGGAG.

CDR3 bases read: TGTGCCAGCAGCCTAGTTCCGGGTTCGGGCTATGGC. The encoded protein is CASSLVPGSGYG. The entire CDR3 protein reads CASSLVPGSGYGYTF. The V gene is TRBV5-6, the J gene TRBJ1-2; D is undetermined. Read coverage stops 3 residues before the CDR3 terminus; the germline J gene supplies the remainder. The germline V and J ends were trimmed by 4 bases and 4 bases, with 17 bases remaining between them. The germline V gene encodes CDR1 SGHDT and CDR2 YYEEEE. This CDR3 is 15 amino acids long. Full variable domain (remainder filled in from reference TRBV5-6 and TRBJ1-2): DAGVTQSPTHLIKTRGQQVTLRCSPKSGHDTVSWYQQALGQGPQFIFQYYEEEERQRGNFPDRFSGHQFPNYSSELNVNALLLGDSALYLCASSLVPGSGYGYTFGSGTRLTVV.

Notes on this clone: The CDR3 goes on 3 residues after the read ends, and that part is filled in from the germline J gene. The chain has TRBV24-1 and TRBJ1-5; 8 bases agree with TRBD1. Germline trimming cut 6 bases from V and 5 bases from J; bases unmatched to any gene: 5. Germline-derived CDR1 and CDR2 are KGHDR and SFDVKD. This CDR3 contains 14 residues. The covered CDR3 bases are TGTGCCACCAGTAGGACAGGGACTGATCAGCCC. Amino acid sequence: CATSRTGTDQP. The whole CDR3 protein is CATSRTGTDQPQHF.

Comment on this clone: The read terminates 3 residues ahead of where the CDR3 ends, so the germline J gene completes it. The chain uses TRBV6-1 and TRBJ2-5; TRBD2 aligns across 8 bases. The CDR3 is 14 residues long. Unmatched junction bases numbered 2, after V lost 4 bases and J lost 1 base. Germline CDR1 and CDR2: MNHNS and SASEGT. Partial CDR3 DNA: TGTGCCAGCAGTGGGGGACTAGTCCAAGAGACC. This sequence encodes CASSGGLVQET. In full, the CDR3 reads CASSGGLVQETQYF.